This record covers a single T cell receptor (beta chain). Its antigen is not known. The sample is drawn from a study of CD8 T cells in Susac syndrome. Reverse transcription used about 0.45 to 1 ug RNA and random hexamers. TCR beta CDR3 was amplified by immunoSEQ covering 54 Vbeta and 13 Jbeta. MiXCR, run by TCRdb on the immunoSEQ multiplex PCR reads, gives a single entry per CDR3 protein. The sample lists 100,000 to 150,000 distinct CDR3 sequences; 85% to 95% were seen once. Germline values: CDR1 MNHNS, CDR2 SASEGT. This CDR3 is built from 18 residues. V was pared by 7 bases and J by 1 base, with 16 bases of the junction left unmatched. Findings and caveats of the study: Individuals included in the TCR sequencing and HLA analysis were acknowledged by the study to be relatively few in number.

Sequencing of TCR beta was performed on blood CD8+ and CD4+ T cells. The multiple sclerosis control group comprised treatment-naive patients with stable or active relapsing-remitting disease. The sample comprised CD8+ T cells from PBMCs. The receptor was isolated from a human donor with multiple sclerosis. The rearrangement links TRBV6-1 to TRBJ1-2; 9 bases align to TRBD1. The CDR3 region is CASTPRRTGDKRNYGYTF. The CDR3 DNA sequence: TGTGCCAGCACCCCCCGGCGGACAGGGGATAAGCGTAACTATGGCTACACCTTC.